Listed below are T cell receptor beta chains from one sample, sequenced in a study of cytotoxic CD8 clonotypes in ibrutinib-treated CLL. TCRdb's copy holds only in-frame clones and misses some; the assay was immunoSEQ multiplex PCR. Among tens of thousands of clones listed, 50% to 65% were seen once. Sequencing was performed on PBMCs, taken at disease progression, from a patient treated with ibrutinib. These receptors all come from a human donor with chronic lymphocytic leukemia. Each CDR3 is given with its conserved first and last residue. D genes are given only for firm matches. Clone sizes are given selectively: once, few, many, or a class where the clone is expanded.

>-|TRBJ2-2|TRBV9|-
CASSVGLGGDAGELFF
TGTGCCAGCAGCGTAGGATTGGGCGGGGACGCCGGGGAGCTGTTTTTT
>-|TRBJ2-7|TRBV6-5|-
CASSYFYRDIYEQYF
TGTGCCAGCAGTTACTTCTACCGGGACATCTACGAGCAGTACTTC
>-|TRBJ2-7|TRBV28|-
CASRGLYEQYF
TGTGCCAGCAGGGGCCTCTACGAGCAGTACTTC
>few|TRBJ2-1|TRBV11-3|TRBD2
CASSPLAGEVYNEQFF
TGTGCCAGCAGCCCACTAGCGGGAGAGGTCTACAATGAGCAGTTCTTC
>-|TRBJ2-7|TRBV7-2|-
CASSLVLTGQYF
TGTGCCAGCAGCTTAGTACTCACAGGGCAGTACTTC
>-|TRBJ2-7|TRBV7-9|TRBD2
CASSLWLAGGREGHEQYF
TGTGCCAGCAGCTTATGGCTAGCGGGCGGCAGAGAGGGACACGAGCAGTACTTC
>-|TRBJ1-2|TRBV6-5|-
CASSYGRGYTF
TGTGCCAGCAGCTACGGTCGAGGTTACACCTTC
>-|TRBJ1-4|TRBV28|TRBD1
CASSFSGTGDEKLFF
TGTGCCAGCAGTTTTTCTGGGACAGGGGATGAAAAACTGTTTTTT
>-|TRBJ1-2|TRBV28|-
CASSFPGGFSYGYTF
TGTGCCAGCAGCTTCCCGGGTGGATTTAGCTATGGCTACACCTTC
>-|TRBJ2-1|TRBV5-6|-
CASSHFASDLSGEQFF
TGTGCCAGCAGCCATTTCGCTAGCGACCTAAGCGGTGAGCAGTTCTTC
>-|TRBJ2-7|TRBV4-2|TRBD2
CASSQESGGYEQYF
TGTGCCAGCAGCCAAGAGTCGGGGGGCTACGAGCAGTACTTC
>-|TRBJ2-7|TRBV6-5|TRBD1
CASSQQGNSPPEQYF
TGTGCCAGCAGTCAACAGGGGAATAGCCCCCCCGAGCAGTACTTC
>-|TRBJ2-7|TRBV13|TRBD2
CASSLGGGRAFYEQYF
TGTGCCAGCAGCTTAGGGGGTGGGAGGGCCTTCTACGAGCAGTACTTC
>-|TRBJ2-1|TRBV7-9|-
CASSPNRDEQFF
TGTGCCAGCAGCCCGAACCGGGATGAGCAGTTCTTC
>-|TRBJ2-7|TRBV10-3|TRBD1
CAISVLQGDNEQYF
TGTGCCATCAGTGTTTTACAGGGGGACAACGAGCAGTACTTC
>-|TRBJ1-5|TRBV5-6|-
CASSQDSEPPWHF
TGTGCCAGCAGCCAGGACAGTGAACCACCTTGGCATTTT
>-|TRBJ1-2|TRBV5-4|-
CASPSGAGYTF
TGTGCCAGCCCATCAGGGGCCGGCTACACCTTC
>many|TRBJ1-1|TRBV7-2|TRBD1
CASSLGQMNTEAFF
TGTGCCAGCAGCTTGGGACAGATGAACACTGAAGCTTTCTTT
>-|TRBJ1-1|TRBV28|-
CASSLFMNTEAFF
TGTGCCAGCAGTTTATTTATGAACACTGAAGCTTTCTTT
>-|TRBJ1-5|TRBV27|-
CASSLGRHSNQPQHF
TGTGCCAGCAGCTTGGGACGCCATAGCAATCAGCCCCAGCATTTT
>-|TRBJ2-5|TRBV7-9|-
CASYRGGFLETQYF
TGTGCTTCCTACCGGGGCGGTTTTTTAGAGACCCAGTACTTC
>few|TRBJ1-1|TRBV7-3|-
CASSPMGGTEAFF
TGTGCCAGCAGCCCCATGGGGGGAACTGAAGCTTTCTTT
>-|TRBJ1-1|TRBV7-2|TRBD1
CASSLRGHGTEAFF
TGTGCCAGCAGCCTCAGGGGGCACGGAACTGAAGCTTTCTTT
>-|TRBJ2-5|TRBV7-7|TRBD2
CASSLGRGQETQYF
TGTGCTAGCAGCCTCGGGAGGGGGCAAGAGACCCAGTACTTC
>few|TRBJ2-1|TRBV27|-
CASSPTESNEQFF
TGTGCCAGCAGTCCGACGGAGAGCAATGAGCAGTTCTTC
>-|TRBJ2-7|TRBV9|-
CASSVGSPYEQYF
TGTGCCAGCAGCGTAGGATCTCCCTACGAGCAGTACTTC
>once|TRBJ2-7|TRBV6-5|TRBD1
CASSFRQGPYEQYF
TGTGCCAGCAGTTTCCGACAGGGGCCCTACGAGCAGTACTTC
>-|TRBJ1-2|TRBV7-9|TRBD1
CASSSGTAYGYTF
TGTGCCAGCAGCTCCGGGACAGCGTATGGCTACACCTTC
>-|TRBJ2-1|TRBV9|-
CASSEGVEQFF
TGTGCCAGCAGCGAAGGCGTGGAGCAGTTCTTC
>once|TRBJ2-3|TRBV7-3|-
CASSLSLASTDTQYF
TGTGCCAGCAGCTTAAGTCTAGCTAGCACAGATACGCAGTATTTT
>-|TRBJ2-7|TRBV6-5|-
CATRAGSYEQYF
TGTGCTACGCGAGCGGGTTCCTACGAGCAGTACTTC
>few|TRBJ2-2|TRBV30|TRBD2
CAWTDTSGGELFF
TGTGCCTGGACCGACACTAGCGGCGGGGAGCTGTTTTTT
>few|TRBJ2-7|TRBV11-2|TRBD1
CASSQRTGTEQYF
TGTGCCAGCAGCCAACGGACAGGGACCGAGCAGTACTTC
>-|TRBJ1-3|TRBV18|-
CASSPRELSGNTIYF
TGTGCCAGCTCACCGAGAGAACTGTCTGGAAACACCATATATTTT
>-|TRBJ2-7|TRBV7-9|-
CASSLASGGAFNEQYF
TGTGCCAGCAGCTTAGCGTCGGGCGGGGCTTTTAACGAGCAGTACTTC
>-|TRBJ1-1|TRBV4-2|-
CASSQPPPGTGDTEAFF
TGTGCCAGCAGCCAGCCCCCCCCGGGAACGGGAGACACTGAAGCTTTCTTT
>once|TRBJ2-2|TRBV27|TRBD1
CASSLRRDRVNTGELFF
TGTGCCAGCAGTTTAAGGCGGGACAGGGTGAACACCGGGGAGCTGTTTTTT
>few|TRBJ2-1|TRBV9|TRBD2
CASSVGLAGINEQFF
TGTGCCAGCAGCGTAGGACTAGCGGGGATCAATGAGCAGTTCTTC
>few|TRBJ1-4|TRBV10-3|-
CAISEGEKLFF
TGTGCCATCAGTGAAGGTGAAAAACTGTTTTTT
>-|TRBJ2-1|TRBV7-2|TRBD2
CASSLGGGTSRNEQFF
TGTGCCAGCAGCTTAGGTGGCGGGACTAGTAGAAATGAGCAGTTCTTC